This T cell receptor beta chain was identified during a study of Graves' ophthalmopathy and Graves' hyperthyroidism. Across the whole study: At the time of initial diagnosis and before any treatment, peripheral blood was collected.

Diagnosis was based on clinical symptoms, serum thyroxine, TRAb, thyroid ultrasound and orbital computed tomography. Whole-study results and caveats: The model's prediction of ophthalmopathy progression had 70.59% sensitivity and roughly 72% specificity.

V was shortened by 4 bases and J by 2 bases, with 13 bases between the two germline ends. This CDR3 spans 14 amino acids. Germline V CDR1 and CDR2: SGHRS, YFSETQ. Amplified TCR beta CDR3 regions were obtained using RNA transcripts as template. First-round RT-PCR with HTBI primers preceded a second-round multiplex PCR. TCRdb analysed the multiplex PCR reads with MiXCR anew, one entry per CDR3 protein. This sample has about 230,000 distinct CDR3 sequences; around 45% occur once, and the top ten carry around half. This clonotype was counted once. Its antigen is unidentified. This chain links TRBV5-1 with TRBJ2-7; maybe TRBD2 (6 bases). This clonotype originated in an adult man with Graves' ophthalmopathy. The specimen sequenced was peripheral blood. CDR3 in DNA: TGCGCCAGCAGCGTAGGGGACTTCCCCTACGAGCAGTACTTC. This translates into CASSVGDFPYEQYF.